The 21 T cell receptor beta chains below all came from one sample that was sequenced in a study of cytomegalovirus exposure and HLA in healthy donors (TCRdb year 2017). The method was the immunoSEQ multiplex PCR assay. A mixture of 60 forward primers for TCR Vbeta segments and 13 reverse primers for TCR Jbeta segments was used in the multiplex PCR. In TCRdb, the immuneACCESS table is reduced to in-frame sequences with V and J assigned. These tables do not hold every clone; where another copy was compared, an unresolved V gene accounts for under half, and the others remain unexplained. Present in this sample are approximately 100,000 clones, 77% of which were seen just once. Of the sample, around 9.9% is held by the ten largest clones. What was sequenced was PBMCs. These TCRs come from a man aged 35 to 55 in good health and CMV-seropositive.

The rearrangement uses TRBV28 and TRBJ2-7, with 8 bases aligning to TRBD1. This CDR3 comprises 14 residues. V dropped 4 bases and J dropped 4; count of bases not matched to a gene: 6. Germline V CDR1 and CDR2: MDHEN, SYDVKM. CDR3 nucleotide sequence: TGTGCCAGCAGTTCTCCGGGACAGGTGTACGAGCAGTACTTC. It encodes CASSSPGQVYEQYF.

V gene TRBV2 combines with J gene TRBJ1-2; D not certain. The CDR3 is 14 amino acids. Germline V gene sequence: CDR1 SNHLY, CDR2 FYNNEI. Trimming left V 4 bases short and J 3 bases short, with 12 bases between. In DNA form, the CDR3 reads TGTGCCAGCAGTGGAGGAGGATACTACTATGGCTACACCTTC. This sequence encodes CASSGGGYYYGYTF. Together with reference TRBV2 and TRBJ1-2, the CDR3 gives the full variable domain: EPEVTQTPSHQVTQMGQEVILRCVPISNHLYFYWYRQILGQKVEFLVSFYNNEISEKSEIFDDQFSVERPDGSNFTLKIRSTKLEDSAMYFCASSGGGYYYGYTFGSGTRLTVV.

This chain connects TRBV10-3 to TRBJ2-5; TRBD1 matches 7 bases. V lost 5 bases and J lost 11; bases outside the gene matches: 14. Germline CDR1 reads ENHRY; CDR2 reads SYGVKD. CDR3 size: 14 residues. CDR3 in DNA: TGTGCCATCAGTTCCCTAGAGGGGGCGGAAGGGCAGTACTTC. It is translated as CAISSLEGAEGQYF.

The CDR3 DNA follows: TGCGCCAGCAGTTTACGGACAGACTCTAGCACAGATACGCAGTATTTT. Translation: CASSLRTDSSTDTQYF. The J gene is TRBJ2-3, the V gene TRBV5-1; D perhaps matches TRBD1 (6 bases). V lost 5 bases, J lost 0 bases, and 16 bases lay in between. The CDR3 covers 16 residues. Germline V gene data show CDR1 as SGHRS and CDR2 as YFSETQ.

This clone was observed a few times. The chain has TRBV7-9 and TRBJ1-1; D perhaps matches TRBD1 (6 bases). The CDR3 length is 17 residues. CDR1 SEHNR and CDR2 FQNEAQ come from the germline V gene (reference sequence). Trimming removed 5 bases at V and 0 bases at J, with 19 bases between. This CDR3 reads CASSPSQTDRLNTEAFF. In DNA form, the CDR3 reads TGTGCCAGCAGCCCCTCTCAAACTGACAGGCTGAACACTGAAGCTTTCTTT.

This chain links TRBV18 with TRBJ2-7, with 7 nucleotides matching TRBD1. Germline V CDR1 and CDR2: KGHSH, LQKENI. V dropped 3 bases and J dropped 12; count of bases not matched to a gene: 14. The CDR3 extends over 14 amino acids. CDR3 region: CASSPKSLDRDLYF. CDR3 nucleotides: TGTGCCAGCTCACCTAAATCACTAGACAGGGACCTGTACTTC.

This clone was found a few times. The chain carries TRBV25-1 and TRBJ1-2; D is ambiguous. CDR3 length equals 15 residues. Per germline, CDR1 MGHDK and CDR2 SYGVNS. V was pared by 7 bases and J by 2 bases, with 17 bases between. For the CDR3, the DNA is TGTGCCAGCATGGGCCTGACAAACCACAACTATGGCTACACCTTC. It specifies CASMGLTNHNYGYTF.

The CDR3 is CASTQGLGNQPQHF. CDR3 bases: TGTGCCAGCACCCAGGGTTTAGGCAATCAGCCCCAGCATTTT. The chain couples TRBV2 to TRBJ1-5; D possibly corresponds to TRBD1 (5 bases). Germline V gene data show CDR1 as SNHLY and CDR2 as FYNNEI. The CDR3 extends over 14 amino acids. V was pared by 7 bases and J by 2 bases, with 12 bases between. The variable domain in full, with the rest retrieved from reference TRBV2 and TRBJ1-5, is EPEVTQTPSHQVTQMGQEVILRCVPISNHLYFYWYRQILGQKVEFLVSFYNNEISEKSEIFDDQFSVERPDGSNFTLKIRSTKLEDSAMYFCASTQGLGNQPQHFGDGTRLSIL.

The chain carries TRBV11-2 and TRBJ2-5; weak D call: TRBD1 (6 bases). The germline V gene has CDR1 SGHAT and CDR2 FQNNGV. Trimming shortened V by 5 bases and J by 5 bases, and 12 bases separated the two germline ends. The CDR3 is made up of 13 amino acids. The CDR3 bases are TGTGCCAGCAGCACAACAGGGTCGGAGACCCAGTACTTC. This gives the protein CASSTTGSETQYF.

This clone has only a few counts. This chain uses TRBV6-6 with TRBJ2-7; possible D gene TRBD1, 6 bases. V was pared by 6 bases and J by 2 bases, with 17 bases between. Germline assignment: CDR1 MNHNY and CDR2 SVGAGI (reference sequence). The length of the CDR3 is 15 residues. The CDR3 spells CASSLNRDNPYEQYF. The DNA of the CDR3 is TGTGCCAGCAGCCTTAACCGGGACAATCCCTACGAGCAGTACTTC.

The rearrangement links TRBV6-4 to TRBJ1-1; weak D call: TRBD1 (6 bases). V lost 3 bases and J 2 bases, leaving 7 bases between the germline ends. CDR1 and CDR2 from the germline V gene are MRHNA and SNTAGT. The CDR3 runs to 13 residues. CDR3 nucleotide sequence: TGTGCCAGCAGTGAGGGGGCAAACACTGAAGCTTTCTTT. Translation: CASSEGANTEAFF.

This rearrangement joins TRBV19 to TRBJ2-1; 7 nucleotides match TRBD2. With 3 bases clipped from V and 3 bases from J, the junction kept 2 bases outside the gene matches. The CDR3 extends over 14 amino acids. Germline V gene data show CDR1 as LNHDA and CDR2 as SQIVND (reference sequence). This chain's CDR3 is CASSISGVYNEQFF. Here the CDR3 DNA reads TGTGCCAGTAGTATCAGCGGGGTCTACAATGAGCAGTTCTTC.

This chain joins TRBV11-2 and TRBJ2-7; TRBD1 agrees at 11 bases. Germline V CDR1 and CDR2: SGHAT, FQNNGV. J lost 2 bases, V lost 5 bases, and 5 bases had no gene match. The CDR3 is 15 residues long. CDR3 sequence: CASSTGTGGAYEQYF. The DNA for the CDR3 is TGTGCCAGCAGCACCGGGACAGGGGGGGCCTACGAGCAGTACTTC.

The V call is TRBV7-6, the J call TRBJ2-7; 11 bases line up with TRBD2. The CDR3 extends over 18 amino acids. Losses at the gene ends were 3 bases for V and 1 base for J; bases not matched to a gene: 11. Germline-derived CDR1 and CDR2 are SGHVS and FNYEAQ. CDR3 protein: CASSLVDTSGGGSYEQYF. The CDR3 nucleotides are TGTGCCAGCAGCTTGGTAGACACTAGCGGGGGAGGGTCCTACGAGCAGTACTTC.

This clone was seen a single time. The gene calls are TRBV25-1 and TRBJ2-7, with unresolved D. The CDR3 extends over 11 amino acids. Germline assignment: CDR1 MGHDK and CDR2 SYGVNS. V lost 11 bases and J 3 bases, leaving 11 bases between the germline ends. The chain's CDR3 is CASSRLYEQYF. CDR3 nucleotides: TGTGCCTCCAGCAGGCTCTACGAGCAGTACTTC.

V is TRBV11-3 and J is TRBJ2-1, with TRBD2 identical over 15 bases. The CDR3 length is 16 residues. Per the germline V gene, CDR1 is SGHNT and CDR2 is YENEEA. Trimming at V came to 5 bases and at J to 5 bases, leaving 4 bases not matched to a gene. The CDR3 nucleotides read TGTGCCAGCAGCGGCCGGACTAGCGGGGGGGACAATGAGCAGTTCTTC. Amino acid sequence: CASSGRTSGGDNEQFF.

CDR3 protein: CASSTGGQGETQYF. CDR3 DNA: TGTGCCAGCAGCACCGGTGGGCAGGGAGAGACCCAGTACTTC. This chain joins TRBV28 and TRBJ2-5; possibly TRBD1 for D (5 bases). V was pared by 6 bases and J by 4 bases, with 15 bases between. This CDR3 comprises 14 residues. Germline V gives CDR1 MDHEN, CDR2 SYDVKM.

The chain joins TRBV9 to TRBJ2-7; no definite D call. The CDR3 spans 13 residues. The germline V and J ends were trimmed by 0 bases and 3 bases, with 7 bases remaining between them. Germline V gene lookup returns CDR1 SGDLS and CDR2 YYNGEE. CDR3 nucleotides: TGTGCCAGCAGCGTAGGCGGCCGCTACGAGCAGTACTTC. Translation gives CASSVGGRYEQYF.

DNA of the CDR3: TGTGCCAGTAGTTTGAGGCAGCAAGAGACCCAGTACTTC. This translates into CASSLRQQETQYF. This rearrangement joins TRBV19 to TRBJ2-5, with D uncertain. The CDR3 is 13 amino acids. Germline assignment: CDR1 LNHDA and CDR2 SQIVND (reference sequence). Trimming took off 5 bases at V and 2 bases at J, with 9 bases between the two ends.

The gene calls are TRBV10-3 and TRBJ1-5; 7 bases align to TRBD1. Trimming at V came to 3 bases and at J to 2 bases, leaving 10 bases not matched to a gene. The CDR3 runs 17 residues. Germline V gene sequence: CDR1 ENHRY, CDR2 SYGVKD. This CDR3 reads CAISELVVTGGNQPQHF. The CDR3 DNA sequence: TGTGCCATCAGTGAACTAGTGGTTACAGGGGGCAATCAGCCCCAGCATTTT.

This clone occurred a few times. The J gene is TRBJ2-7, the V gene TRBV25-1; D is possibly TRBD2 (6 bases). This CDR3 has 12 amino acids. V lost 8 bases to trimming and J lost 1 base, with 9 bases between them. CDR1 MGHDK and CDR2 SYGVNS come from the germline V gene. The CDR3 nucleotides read TGTGCCAGCTCGGGGGTTTCCTACGAGCAGTACTTC. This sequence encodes CASSGVSYEQYF.